This T cell receptor beta chain derives from a study of early T cells in non-severe SARS-CoV-2 infection. Study in general: Unpaired chains resulted from sequencing bulk RNA of unsorted whole blood.

cDNA molecules, individually, were tagged with unique molecular identifiers. TCRdb passed the 5' RACE reads through MiXCR, listing each CDR3 protein once. The table includes 25,000 to 35,000 distinct CDR3 sequences, 2.9% detected once. This clonotype was detected many times. The germline V gene has CDR1 SGHKS and CDR2 YYEKEE (reference sequence). The CDR3 has 15 residues. The trim removed 3 bases at V and 3 bases at J, leaving 6 bases unmatched. Sequenced input: whole blood. V gene TRBV5-5 combines with J gene TRBJ2-1; 7 bases match TRBD1. The sequence came from an adult who was a healthcare worker with PCR-confirmed SARS-CoV-2 infection or an uninfected control (not recorded which). CDR3 DNA: TGTGCCAGCAGCTCAGATGGGACAGACTACAATGAGCAGTTCTTC. Protein sequence: CASSSDGTDYNEQFF.